This T cell receptor (beta chain) emerged from a study of T cells in Graves' hyperthyroidism and ophthalmopathy. A Clinical Activity Score of at least 3, a NOSPECS grade of at least 4 and a duration under 3 months were recorded in the ophthalmopathy patients. The CDR3 runs to 20 residues. Between the trimmed V and J ends, which lost 3 bases and 4 bases, there was a span of 29 bases. Germline values: CDR1 KGHDR, CDR2 SFDVKD. What was amplified from RNA transcripts were TCR beta CDR3 regions. RT-PCR in the first round (using the HTBI primer set) targeted the TCR CDR3. TCRdb used MiXCR to reprocess the multiplex PCR reads, holding one entry per CDR3 protein. The sample lists nearly 600,000 distinct CDR3 sequences; approximately 15% were seen once. The sample holds many counts of this clonotype. Its antigen is not known. Findings and caveats of the study: Most thyroid clonotypes expanded above 0.001 appeared in blood too.

This TCR was sampled from a woman between 18 and 29 years old with Graves' ophthalmopathy. The specimen sequenced was blood. V gene TRBV24-1 combines with J gene TRBJ2-5; D is perhaps TRBD1 (7 bases). CDR3 protein: CATSDHRGRSGGARRETQYF. CDR3 DNA sequence: TGTGCCACCAGTGATCACAGGGGTCGTAGCGGCGGTGCTAGGAGAGAGACCCAGTACTTC.